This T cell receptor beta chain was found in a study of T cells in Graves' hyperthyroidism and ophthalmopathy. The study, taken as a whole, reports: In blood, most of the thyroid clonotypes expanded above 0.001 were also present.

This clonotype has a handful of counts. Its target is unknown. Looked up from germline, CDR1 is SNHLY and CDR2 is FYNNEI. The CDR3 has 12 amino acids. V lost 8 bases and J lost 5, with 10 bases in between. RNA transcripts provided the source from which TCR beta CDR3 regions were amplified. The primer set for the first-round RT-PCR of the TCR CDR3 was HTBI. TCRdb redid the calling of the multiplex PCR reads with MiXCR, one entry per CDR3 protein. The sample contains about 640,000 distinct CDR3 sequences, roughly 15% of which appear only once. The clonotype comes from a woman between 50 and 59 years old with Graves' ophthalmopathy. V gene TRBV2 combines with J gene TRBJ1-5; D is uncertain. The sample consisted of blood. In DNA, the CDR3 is TGTGCCAGCGCGGAGAACTATCAGCCCCAGCATTTT. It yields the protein CASAENYQPQHF. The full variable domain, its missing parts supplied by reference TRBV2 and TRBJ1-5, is EPEVTQTPSHQVTQMGQEVILRCVPISNHLYFYWYRQILGQKVEFLVSFYNNEISEKSEIFDDQFSVERPDGSNFTLKIRSTKLEDSAMYFCASAENYQPQHFGDGTRLSIL.